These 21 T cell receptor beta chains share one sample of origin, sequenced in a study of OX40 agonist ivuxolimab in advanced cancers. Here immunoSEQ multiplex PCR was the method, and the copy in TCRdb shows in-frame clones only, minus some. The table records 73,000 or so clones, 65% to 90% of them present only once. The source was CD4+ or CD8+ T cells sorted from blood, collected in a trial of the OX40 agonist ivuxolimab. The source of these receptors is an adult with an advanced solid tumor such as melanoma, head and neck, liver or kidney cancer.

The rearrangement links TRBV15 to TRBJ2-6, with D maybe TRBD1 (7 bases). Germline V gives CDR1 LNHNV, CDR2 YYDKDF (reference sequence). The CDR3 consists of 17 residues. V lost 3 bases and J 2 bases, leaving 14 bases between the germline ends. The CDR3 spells CATSSGGGIAGANVLTF. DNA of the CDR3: TGTGCCACCAGCAGTGGAGGGGGCATAGCTGGGGCCAACGTCCTGACTTTC.

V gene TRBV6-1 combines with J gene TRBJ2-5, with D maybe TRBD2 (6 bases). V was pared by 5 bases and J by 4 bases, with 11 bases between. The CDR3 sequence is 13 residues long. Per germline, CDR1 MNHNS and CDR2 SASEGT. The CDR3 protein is CASSLGRRETQYF. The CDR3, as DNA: TGTGCCAGCAGTCTGGGGAGGCGAGAGACCCAGTACTTC.

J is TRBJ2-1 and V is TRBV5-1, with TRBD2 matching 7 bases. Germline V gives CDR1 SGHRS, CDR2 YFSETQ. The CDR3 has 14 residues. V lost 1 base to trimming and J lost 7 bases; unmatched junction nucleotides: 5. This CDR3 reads CASSLRAGDNEQFF. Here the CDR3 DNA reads TGCGCCAGCAGCTTGCGGGCGGGAGATAATGAGCAGTTCTTC.

The CDR3 is CASSPSGNSPLHF. The DNA for the CDR3 is TGTGCCAGCAGCCCCAGTGGGAACTCACCCCTCCACTTT. The rearrangement joins TRBV11-2 to TRBJ1-6; D is undetermined. V lost 5 bases and J 10 bases, leaving 12 bases between the germline ends. The CDR3 totals 13 residues. CDR1 is SGHAT and CDR2 is FQNNGV in the germline V gene.

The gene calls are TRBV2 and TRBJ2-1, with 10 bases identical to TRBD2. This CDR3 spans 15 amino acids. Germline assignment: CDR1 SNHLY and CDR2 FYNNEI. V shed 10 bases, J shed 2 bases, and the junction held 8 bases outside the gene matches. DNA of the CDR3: TGTGCCAAGCGGGAGGGGGGGGCCCCCTACAATGAGCAGTTCTTC. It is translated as CAKREGGAPYNEQFF.

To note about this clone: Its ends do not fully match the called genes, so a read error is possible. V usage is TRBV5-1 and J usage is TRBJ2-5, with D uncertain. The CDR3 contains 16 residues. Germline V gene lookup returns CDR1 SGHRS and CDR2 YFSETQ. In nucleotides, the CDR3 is TGCGTCAGCAGCTCAGTACCCGCCGTGGTCCAAGAGACCCAGTACTTC. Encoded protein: CVSSSVPAVVQETQYF.

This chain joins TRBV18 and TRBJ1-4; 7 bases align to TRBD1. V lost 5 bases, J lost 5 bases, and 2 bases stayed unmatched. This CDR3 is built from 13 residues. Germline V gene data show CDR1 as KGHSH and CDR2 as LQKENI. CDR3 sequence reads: CASSSGQNEKLFF. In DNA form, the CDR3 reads TGTGCCAGCTCATCGGGACAGAATGAAAAACTGTTTTTT.

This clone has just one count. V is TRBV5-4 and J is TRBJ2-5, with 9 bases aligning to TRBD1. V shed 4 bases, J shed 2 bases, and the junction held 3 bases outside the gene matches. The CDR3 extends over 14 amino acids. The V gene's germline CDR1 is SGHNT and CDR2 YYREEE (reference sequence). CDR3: CASSPGTGQETQYF. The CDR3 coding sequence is TGTGCCAGCAGCCCCGGGACAGGGCAAGAGACCCAGTACTTC.

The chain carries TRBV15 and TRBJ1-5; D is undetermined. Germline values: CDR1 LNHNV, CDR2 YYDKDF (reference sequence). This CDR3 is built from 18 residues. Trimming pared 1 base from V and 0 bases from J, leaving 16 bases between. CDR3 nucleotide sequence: TGTGCCACCAGCAGAGGGCGGAGGACGGGAACTAGCAATCAGCCCCAGCATTTT. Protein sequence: CATSRGRRTGTSNQPQHF.

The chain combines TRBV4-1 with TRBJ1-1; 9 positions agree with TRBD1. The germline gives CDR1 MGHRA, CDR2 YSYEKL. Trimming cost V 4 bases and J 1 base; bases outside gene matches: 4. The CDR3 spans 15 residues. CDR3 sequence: CASSPTGGTNTEAFF. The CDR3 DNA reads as TGCGCCAGCAGCCCGACAGGGGGAACGAACACTGAAGCTTTCTTT.

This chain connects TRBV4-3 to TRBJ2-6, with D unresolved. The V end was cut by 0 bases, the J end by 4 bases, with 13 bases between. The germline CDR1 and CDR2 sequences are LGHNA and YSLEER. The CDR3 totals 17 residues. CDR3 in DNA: TGCGCCAGCAGCCAAGATAGGGTCGCGTCGGGGGCCAACGTCCTGACTTTC. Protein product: CASSQDRVASGANVLTF.

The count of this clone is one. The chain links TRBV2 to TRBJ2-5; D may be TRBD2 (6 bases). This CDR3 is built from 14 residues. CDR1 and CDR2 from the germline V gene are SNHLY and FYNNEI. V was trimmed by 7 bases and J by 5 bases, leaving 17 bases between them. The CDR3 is CASTLANPGETQYF. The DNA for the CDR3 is TGTGCCAGCACCCTAGCGAACCCTGGGGAGACCCAGTACTTC.

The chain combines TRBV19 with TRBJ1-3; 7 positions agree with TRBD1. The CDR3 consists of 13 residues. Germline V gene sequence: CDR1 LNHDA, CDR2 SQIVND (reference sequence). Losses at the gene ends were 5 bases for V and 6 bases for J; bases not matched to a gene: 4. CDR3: CASSPDRLNTIYF. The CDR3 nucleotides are TGTGCCAGTAGTCCGGACAGGTTAAACACCATATATTTT.

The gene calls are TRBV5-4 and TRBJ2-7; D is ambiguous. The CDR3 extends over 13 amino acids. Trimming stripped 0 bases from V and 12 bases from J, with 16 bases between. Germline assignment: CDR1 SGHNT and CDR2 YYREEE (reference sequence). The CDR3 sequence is CASSLGASGEAYF. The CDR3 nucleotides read TGTGCCAGCAGCTTGGGGGCCTCTGGTGAGGCGTACTTC. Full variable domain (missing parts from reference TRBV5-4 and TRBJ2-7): ETGVTQSPTHLIKTRGQQVTLRCSSQSGHNTVSWYQQALGQGPQFIFQYYREEENGRGNFPPRFSGLQFPNYSSELNVNALELDDSALYLCASSLGASGEAYFGPGTRLTVT.

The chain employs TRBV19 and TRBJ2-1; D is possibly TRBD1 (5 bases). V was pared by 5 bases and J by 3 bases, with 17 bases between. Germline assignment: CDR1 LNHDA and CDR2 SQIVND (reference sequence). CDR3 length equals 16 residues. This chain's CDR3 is CASSVSLGASYNEQFF. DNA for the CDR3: TGTGCCAGTAGTGTCTCCCTAGGGGCTAGCTACAATGAGCAGTTCTTC.

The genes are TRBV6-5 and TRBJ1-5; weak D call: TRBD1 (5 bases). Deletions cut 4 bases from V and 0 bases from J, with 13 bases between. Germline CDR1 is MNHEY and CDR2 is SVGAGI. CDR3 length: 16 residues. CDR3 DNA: TGTGCCAGCAGTTTAAGCTACAGGTATAGCAATCAGCCCCAGCATTTT. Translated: CASSLSYRYSNQPQHF.

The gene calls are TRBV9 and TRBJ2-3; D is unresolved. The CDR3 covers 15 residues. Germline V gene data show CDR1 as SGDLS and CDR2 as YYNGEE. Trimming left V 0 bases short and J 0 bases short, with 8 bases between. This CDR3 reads CASSVVPSSTDTQYF. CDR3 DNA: TGTGCCAGCAGCGTAGTACCGTCTAGCACAGATACGCAGTATTTT.

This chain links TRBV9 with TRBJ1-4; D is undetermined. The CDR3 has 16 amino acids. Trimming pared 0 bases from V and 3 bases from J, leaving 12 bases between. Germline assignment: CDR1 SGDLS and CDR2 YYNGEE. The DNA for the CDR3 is TGTGCCAGCAGCGTAGGTTTGTCAGCCGCTAATGAAAAACTGTTTTTT. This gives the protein CASSVGLSAANEKLFF.

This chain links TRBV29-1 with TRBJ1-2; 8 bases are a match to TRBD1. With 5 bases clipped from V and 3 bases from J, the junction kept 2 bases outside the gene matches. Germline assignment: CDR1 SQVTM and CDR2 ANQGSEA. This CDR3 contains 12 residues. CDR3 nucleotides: TGCAGCGTTTTACAGGGGGACTATGGCTACACCTTC. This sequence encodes CSVLQGDYGYTF.

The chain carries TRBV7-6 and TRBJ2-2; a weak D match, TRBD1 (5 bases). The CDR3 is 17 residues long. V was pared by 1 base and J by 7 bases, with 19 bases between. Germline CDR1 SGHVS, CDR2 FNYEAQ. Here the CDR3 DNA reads TGTGCCAGCAGCTTAGTAGGACAAGGGGTGATTGGCGGGGAGCTGTTTTTT. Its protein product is CASSLVGQGVIGGELFF. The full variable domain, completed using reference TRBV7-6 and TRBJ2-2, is GAGVSQSPRYKVTKRGQDVALRCDPISGHVSLYWYRQALGQGPEFLTYFNYEAQQDKSGLPNDRFSAERPEGSISTLTIQRTEQRDSAMYRCASSLVGQGVIGGELFFGEGSRLTVL.

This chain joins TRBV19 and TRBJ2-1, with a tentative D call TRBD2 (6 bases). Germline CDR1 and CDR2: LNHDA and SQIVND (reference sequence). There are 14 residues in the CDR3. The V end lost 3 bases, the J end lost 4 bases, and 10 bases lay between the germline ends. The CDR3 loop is CASSMGLKYNEQFF. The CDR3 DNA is TGTGCCAGTAGTATGGGACTGAAATACAATGAGCAGTTCTTC. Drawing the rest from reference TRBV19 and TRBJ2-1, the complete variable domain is DGGITQSPKYLFRKEGQNVTLSCEQNLNHDAMYWYRQDPGQGLRLIYYSQIVNDFQKGDIAEGYSVSREKKESFPLTVTSAQKNPTAFYLCASSMGLKYNEQFFGPGTRLTVL.